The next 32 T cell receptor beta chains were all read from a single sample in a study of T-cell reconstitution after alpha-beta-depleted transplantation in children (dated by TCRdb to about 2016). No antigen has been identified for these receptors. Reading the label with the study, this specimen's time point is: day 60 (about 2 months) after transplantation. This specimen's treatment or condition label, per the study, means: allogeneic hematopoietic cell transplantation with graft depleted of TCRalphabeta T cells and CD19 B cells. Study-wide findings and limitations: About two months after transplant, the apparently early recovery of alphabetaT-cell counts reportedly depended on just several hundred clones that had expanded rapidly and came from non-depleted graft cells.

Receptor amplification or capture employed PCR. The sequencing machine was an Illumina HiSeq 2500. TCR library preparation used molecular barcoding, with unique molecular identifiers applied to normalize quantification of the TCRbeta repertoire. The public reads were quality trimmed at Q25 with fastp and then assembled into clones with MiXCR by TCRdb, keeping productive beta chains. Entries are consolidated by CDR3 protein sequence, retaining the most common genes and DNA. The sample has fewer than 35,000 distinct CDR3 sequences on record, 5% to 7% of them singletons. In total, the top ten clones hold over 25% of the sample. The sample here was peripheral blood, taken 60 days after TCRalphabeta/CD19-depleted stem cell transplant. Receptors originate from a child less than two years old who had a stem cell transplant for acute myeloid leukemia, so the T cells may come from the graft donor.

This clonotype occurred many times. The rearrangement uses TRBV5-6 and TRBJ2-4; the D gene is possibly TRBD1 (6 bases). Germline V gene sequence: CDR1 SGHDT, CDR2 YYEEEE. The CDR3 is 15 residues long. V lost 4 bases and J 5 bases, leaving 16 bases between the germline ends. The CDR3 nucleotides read TGTGCCAGCAGCGACAGGTGGCGGCAGGAAAACATTCAGTACTTC. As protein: CASSDRWRQENIQYF.

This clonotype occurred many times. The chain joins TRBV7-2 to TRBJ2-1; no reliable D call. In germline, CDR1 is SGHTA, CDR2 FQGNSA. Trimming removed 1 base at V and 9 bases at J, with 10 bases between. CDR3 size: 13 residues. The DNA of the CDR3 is TGTGCCAGCAGCTTAGGCCCCCACGGTGAGCAGTTCTTC. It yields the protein CASSLGPHGEQFF. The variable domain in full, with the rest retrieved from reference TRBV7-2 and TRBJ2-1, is GAGVSQSPSNKVTEKGKDVELRCDPISGHTALYWYRQSLGQGLEFLIYFQGNSAPDKSGLPSDRFSAERTGGSVSTLTIQRTQQEDSAVYLCASSLGPHGEQFFGPGTRLTVL.

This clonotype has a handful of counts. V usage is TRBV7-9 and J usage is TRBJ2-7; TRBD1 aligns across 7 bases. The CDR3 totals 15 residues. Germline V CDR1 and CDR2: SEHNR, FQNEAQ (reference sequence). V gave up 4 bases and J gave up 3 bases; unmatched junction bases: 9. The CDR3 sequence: CASSSRTGISYEQYF. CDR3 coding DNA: TGTGCCAGCAGCTCGCGGACAGGCATCAGCTACGAGCAGTACTTC.

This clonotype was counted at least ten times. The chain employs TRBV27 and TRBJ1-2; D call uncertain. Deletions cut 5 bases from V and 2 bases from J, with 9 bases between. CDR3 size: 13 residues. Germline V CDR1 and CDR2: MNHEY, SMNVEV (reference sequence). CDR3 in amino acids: CASSKSGNYGYTF. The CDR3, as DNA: TGTGCCAGCAGTAAGAGTGGAAACTATGGCTACACCTTC.

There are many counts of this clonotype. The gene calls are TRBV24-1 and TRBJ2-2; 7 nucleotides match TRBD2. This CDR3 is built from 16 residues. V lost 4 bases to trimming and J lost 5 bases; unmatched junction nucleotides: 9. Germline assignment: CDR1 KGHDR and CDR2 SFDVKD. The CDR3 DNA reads TGTGCCACCAGTGACCTGGGAGGGGTGAGGACCGGGGAGCTGTTTTTT. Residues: CATSDLGGVRTGELFF.

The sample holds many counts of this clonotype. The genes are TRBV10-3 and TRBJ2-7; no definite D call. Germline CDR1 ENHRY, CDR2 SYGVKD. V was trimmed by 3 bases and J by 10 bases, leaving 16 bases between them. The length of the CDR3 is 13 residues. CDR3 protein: CAISEIIRDGQYF. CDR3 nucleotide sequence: TGTGCCATCAGTGAAATAATTAGAGACGGTCAGTACTTC.

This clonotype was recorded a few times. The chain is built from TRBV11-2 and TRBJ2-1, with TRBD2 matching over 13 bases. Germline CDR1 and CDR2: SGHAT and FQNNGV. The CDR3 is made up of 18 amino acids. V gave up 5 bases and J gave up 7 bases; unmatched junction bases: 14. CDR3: CASSPRTSGSFGWNEQFF. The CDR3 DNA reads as TGTGCCAGCAGCCCCCGGACTAGCGGGAGCTTTGGATGGAATGAGCAGTTCTTC.

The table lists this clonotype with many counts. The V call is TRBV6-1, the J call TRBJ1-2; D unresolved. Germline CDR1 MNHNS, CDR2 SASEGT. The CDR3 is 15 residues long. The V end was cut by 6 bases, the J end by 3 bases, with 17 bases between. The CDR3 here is CASSPSRRHYYGYTF. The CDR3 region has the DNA TGTGCCAGCAGCCCATCCCGGAGGCACTACTATGGCTACACCTTC.

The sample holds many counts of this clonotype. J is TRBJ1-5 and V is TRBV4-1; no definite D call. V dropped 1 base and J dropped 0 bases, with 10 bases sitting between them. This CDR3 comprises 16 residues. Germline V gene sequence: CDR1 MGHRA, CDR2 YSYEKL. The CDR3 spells CASSQGGAYSNQPQHF. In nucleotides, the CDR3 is TGCGCCAGCAGCCAAGGAGGAGCGTATAGCAATCAGCCCCAGCATTTT.

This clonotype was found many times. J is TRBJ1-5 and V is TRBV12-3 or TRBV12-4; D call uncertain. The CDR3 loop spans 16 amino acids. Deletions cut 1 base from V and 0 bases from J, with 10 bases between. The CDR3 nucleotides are TGTGCCAGCAGTTTAGAGACGGGCTTTAGCAATCAGCCCCAGCATTTT. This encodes CASSLETGFSNQPQHF.

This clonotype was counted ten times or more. The CDR3 reads CASGGQPFQETQYF. In DNA form, the CDR3 reads TGTGCCAGCGGGGGACAGCCATTCCAAGAGACCCAGTACTTC. The chain is built from TRBV28 and TRBJ2-5; 7 bases align to TRBD1. CDR1 is MDHEN and CDR2 is SYDVKM in the germline V gene. Losses at the gene ends were 8 bases for V and 1 base for J; bases not matched to a gene: 7. This CDR3 has 14 residues.

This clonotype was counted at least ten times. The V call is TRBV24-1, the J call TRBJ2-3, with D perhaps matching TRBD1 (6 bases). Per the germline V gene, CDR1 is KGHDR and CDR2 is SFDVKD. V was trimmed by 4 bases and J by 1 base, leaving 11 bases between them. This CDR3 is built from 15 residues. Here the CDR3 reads CATSEPRGGTDTQYF. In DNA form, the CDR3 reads TGTGCCACCAGTGAGCCCAGGGGTGGCACAGATACGCAGTATTTT.

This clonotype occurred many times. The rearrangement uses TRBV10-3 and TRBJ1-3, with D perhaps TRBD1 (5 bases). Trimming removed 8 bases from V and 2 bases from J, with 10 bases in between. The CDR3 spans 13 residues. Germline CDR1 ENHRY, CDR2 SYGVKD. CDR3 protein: CAIRGPPGNTIYF. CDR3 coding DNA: TGTGCCATCCGGGGACCTCCTGGAAACACCATATATTTT.

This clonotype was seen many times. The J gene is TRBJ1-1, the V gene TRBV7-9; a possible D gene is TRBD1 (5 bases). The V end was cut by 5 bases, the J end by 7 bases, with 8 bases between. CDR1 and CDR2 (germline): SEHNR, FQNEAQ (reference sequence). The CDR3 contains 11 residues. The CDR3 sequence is CASSPTGEAFF. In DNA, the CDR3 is TGTGCCAGCAGCCCAACAGGTGAAGCTTTCTTT.

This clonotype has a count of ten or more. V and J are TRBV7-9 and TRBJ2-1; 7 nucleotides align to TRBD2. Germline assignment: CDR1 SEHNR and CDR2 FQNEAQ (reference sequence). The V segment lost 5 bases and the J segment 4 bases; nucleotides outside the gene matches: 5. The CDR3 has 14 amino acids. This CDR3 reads CASSPSGPYNEQFF. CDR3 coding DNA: TGTGCCAGCAGCCCTAGCGGACCTTACAATGAGCAGTTCTTC. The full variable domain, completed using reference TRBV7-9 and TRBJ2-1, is DTGVSQNPRHKITKRGQNVTFRCDPISEHNRLYWYRQTLGQGPEFLTYFQNEAQLEKSRLLSDRFSAERPKGSFSTLEIQRTEQGDSAMYLCASSPSGPYNEQFFGPGTRLTVL.

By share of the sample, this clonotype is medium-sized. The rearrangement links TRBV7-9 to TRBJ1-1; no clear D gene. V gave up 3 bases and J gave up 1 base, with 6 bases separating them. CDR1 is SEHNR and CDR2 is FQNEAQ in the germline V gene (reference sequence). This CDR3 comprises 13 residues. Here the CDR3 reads CASSLIGNTEAFF. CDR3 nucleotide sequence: TGTGCCAGCAGCTTGATCGGGAACACTGAAGCTTTCTTT.

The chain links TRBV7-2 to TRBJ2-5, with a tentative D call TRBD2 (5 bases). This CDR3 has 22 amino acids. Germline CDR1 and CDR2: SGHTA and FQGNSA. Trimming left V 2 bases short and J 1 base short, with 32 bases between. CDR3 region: CASSLPPFSSSGLYSGQETQYF. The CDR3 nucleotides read TGTGCCAGCAGCTTACCCCCGTTCAGCTCAAGTGGATTATACAGCGGCCAAGAGACCCAGTACTTC.

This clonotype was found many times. The CDR3 bases are TGTGCCAGCAGCTTGGTCCCGGGACAGACGTACGAGCAGTACTTC. It specifies CASSLVPGQTYEQYF. The rearrangement uses TRBV5-5 and TRBJ2-7, with 7 bases that match TRBD1. This CDR3 has 15 residues. From germline, CDR1 is SGHKS and CDR2 YYEKEE (reference sequence). V was pared by 0 bases and J by 4 bases, with 7 bases of the junction left unmatched.

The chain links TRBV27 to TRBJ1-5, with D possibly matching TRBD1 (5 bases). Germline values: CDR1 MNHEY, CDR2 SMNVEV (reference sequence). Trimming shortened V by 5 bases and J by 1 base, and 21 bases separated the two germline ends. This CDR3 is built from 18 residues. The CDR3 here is CASSMRPSGESSNQPQHF. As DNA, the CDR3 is TGTGCCAGCAGTATGCGTCCCTCGGGGGAATCGAGCAATCAGCCCCAGCATTTT.

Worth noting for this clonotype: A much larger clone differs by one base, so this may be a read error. The CDR3 reads CASREKGKSYEQYF. In DNA, the CDR3 is TGTGCCAGCAGAGAAAAGGGCAAGTCCTACGAGCAGTACTTC. The chain recombines TRBV6-1 with TRBJ2-7; no firm D call. Germline V lookup: CDR1 MNHNS, CDR2 SASEGT. CDR3 length: 14 residues. Trimming cost V 6 bases and J 1 base, with 13 bases left between them.

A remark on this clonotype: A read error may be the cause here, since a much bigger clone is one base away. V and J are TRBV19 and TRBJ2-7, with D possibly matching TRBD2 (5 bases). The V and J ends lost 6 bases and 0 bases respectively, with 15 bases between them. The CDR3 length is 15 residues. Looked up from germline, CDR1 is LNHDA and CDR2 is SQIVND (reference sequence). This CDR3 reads CASSLGLGISYEQYV. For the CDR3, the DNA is TGTGCCAGTAGCCTTGGACTGGGGATCTCCTACGAGCAGTACGTC.

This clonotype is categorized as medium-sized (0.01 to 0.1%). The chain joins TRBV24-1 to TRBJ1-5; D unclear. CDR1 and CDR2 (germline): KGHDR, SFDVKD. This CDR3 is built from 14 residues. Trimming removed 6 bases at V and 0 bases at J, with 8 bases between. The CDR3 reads CATSRSYSNQPQHF. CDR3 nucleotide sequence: TGTGCCACCAGTCGCAGCTATAGCAATCAGCCCCAGCATTTT.

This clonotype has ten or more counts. The CDR3 loop is CAISVGQGASYEQYF. The DNA for the CDR3 is TGTGCCATCAGTGTGGGACAGGGGGCTTCCTACGAGCAGTACTTC. The V and J genes are TRBV10-3 and TRBJ2-7, with 12 bases that match TRBD1. Germline V gives CDR1 ENHRY, CDR2 SYGVKD. J was trimmed by 1 base and V by 4 bases; bases with no gene match: 2. The CDR3 spans 15 residues.

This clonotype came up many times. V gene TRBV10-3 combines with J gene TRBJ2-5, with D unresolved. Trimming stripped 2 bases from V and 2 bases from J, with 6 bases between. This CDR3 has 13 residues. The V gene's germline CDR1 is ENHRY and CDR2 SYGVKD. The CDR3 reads CAISEGRQETQYF. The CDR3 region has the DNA TGTGCCATCAGTGAGGGGCGGCAAGAGACCCAGTACTTC.

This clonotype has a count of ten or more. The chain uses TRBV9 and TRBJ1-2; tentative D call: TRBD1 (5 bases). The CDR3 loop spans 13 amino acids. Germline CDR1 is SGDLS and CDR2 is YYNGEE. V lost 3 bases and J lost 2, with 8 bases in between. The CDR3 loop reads CASSGTRNYGYTF. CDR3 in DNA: TGTGCCAGCAGCGGGACAAGGAACTATGGCTACACCTTC.

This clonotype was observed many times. This chain's CDR3 is CASSQVGAGAQYF. The CDR3 DNA follows: TGTGCCAGCAGCCAAGTTGGAGCGGGAGCCCAGTACTTC. J is TRBJ2-5 and V is TRBV3-1, with TRBD2 matching over 8 bases. The CDR3 is 13 amino acids. Germline CDR1 and CDR2: LGHDT and YNNKEL (reference sequence). The J segment lost 9 bases and the V segment lost 1 base, leaving 4 bases of the junction unmatched.

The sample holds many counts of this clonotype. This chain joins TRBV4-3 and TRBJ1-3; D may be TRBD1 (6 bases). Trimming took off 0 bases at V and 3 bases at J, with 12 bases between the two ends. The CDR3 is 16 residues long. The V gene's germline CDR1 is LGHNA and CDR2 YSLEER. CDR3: CASSQDSGGLGNTIYF. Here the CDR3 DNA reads TGCGCCAGCAGCCAAGATTCTGGGGGGCTTGGAAACACCATATATTTT.

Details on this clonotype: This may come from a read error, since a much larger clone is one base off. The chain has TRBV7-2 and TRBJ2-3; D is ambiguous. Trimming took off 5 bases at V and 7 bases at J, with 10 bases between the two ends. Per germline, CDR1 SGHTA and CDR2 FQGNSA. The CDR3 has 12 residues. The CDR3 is CASSDGPHTQYF. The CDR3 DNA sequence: TGTGCCAGCAGCGACGGACCACATACGCAGTATTTT.

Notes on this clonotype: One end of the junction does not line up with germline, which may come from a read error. In nucleotides, the CDR3 is TGTGCCTGCAGTTTCCCCCCAGAGGGAGCCTCTCCTCCAGATACGCAGTATTTT. Its translation: CACSFPPEGASPPDTQYF. This chain joins TRBV12-3 or TRBV12-4 and TRBJ2-3; D perhaps matches TRBD2 (5 bases). The CDR3 is 18 amino acids.

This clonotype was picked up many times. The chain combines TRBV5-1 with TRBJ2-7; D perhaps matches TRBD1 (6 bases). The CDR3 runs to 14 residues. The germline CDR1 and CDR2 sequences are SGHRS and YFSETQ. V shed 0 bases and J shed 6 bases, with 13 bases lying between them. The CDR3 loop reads CASSLGQARAEQYF. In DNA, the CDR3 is TGCGCCAGCAGCTTGGGACAGGCGAGGGCCGAGCAGTACTTC.

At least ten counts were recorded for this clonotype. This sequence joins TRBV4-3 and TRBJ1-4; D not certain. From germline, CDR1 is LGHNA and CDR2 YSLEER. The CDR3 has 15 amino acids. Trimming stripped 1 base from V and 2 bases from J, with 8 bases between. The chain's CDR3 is CASSQVPDTNEKLFF. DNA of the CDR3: TGCGCCAGCAGCCAAGTTCCGGATACTAATGAAAAACTGTTTTTT.

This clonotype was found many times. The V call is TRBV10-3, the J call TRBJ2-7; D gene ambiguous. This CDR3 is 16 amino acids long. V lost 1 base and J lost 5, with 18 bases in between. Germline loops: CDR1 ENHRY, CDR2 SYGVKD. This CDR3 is CAISEFGPRTGDEQYF. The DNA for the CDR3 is TGTGCCATCAGTGAGTTCGGACCGCGTACCGGTGACGAGCAGTACTTC.